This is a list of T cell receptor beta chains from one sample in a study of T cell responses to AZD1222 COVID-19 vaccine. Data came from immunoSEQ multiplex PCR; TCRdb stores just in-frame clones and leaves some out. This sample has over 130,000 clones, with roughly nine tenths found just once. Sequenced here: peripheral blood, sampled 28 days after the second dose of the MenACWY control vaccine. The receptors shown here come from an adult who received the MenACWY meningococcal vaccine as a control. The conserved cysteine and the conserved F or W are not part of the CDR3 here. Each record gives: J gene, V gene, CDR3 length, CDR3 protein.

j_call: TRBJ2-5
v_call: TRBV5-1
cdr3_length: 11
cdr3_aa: ASSLVAEETQY

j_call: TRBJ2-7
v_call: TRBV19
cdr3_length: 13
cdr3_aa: ASSISPGPPYEQY

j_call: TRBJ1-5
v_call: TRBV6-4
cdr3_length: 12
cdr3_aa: ASSEAGGNQPQH

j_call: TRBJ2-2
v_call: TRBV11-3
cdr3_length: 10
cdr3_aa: ASSLIAGELF

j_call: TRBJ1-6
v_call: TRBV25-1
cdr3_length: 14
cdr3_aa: ASSEYGGQGGSPLH

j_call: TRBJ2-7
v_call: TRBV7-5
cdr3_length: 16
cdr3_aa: ARSLILGGALLSYEQY

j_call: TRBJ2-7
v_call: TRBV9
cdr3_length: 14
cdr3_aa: ASSVDHRTDLSEQY

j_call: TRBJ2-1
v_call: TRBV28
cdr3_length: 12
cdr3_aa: ASSLRLGVNEQF

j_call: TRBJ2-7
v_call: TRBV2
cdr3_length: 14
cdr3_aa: ASSGEGTRVSYEQY

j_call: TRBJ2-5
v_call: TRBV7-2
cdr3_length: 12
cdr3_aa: ASSQRLVQETQY

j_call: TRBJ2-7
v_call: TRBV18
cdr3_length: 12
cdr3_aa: ASSPPAGVGEQY

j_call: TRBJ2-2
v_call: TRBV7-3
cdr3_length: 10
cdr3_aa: ASSSGAGELF

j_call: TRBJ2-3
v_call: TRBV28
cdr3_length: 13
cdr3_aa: ASSLGADIGDTQY

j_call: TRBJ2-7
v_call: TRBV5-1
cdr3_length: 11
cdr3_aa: ASSSGGGYEQY

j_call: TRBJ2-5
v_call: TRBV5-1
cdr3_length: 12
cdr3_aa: ASSRGLTQETQY

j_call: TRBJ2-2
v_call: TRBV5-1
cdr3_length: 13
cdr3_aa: ASSLGQGIPGELF

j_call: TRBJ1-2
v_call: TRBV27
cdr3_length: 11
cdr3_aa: ASSLGQGDGYT

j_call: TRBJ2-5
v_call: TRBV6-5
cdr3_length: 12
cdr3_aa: ASRPRGGWETQY

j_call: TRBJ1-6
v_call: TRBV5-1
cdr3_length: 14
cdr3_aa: ASSLFTRGGNSPLH

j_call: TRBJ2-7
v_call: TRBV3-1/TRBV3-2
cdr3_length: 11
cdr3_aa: ASSTQPDSEQY

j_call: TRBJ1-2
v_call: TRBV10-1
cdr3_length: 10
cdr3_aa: ASSRKNYGYT

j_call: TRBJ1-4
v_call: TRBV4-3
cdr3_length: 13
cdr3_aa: ASSRRADSNEKLF

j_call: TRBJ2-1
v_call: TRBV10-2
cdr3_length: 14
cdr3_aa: ASIPASREEHNEQF

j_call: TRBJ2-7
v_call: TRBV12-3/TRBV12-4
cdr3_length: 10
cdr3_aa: ASSPFSYEQY

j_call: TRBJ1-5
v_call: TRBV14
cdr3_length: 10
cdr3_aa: ASSQRGQPQH

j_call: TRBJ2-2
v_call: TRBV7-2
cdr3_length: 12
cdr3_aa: ASSLYTNTGELF

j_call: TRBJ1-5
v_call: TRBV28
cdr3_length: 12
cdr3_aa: ASRWGAGNQPQH

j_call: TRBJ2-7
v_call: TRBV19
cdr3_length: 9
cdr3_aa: ASRNHYEQY

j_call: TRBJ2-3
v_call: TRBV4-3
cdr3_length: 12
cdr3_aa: ASSQRTGVDTQY

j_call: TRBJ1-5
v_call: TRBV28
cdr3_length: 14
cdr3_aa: ASSFHRSGGNQPQH

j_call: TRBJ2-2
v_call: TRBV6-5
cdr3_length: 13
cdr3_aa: ASSYSGLAGGELF

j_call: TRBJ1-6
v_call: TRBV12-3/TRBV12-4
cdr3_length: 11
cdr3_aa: ASSNGESRNLH

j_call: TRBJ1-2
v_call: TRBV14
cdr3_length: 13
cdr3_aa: ASSRARTASYGYT

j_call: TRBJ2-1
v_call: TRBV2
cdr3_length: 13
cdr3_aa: ASSDLTSGGSEQF

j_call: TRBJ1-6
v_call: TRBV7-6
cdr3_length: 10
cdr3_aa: ASSLINSPLH

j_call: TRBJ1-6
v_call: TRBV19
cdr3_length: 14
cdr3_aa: ASSTNGQGANSPLH

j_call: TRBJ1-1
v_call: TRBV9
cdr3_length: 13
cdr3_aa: ASSVEVGRSTEAF

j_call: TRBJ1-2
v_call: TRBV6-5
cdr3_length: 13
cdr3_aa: ASSYEKQEISGYT

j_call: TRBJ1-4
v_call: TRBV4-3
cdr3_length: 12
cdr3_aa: ASSQDRVYEKLF

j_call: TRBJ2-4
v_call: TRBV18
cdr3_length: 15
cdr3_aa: ASSPPGTSGGKNIQY

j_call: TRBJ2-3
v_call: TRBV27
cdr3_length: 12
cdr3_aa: ASSPSRDTDTQY

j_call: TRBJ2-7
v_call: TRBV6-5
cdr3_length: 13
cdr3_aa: ASTEGLGWTYEQY

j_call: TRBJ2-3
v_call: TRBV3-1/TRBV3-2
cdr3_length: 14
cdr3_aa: ASSQARRGRTDTQY

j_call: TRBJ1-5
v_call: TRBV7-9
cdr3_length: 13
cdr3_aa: ASSLGTGAPRAQH

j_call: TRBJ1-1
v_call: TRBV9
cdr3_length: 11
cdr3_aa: ASSVEEGMGAF